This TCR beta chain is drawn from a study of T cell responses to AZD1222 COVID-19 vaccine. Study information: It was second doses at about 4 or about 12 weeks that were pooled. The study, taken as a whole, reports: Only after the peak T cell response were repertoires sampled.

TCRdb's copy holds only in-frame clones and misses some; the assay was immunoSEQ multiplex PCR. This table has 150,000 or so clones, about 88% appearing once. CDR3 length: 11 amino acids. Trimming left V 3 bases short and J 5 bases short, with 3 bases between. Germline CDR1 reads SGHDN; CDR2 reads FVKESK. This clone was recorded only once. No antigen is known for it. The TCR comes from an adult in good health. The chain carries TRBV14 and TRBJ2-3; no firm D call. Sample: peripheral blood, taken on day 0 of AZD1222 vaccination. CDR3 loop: CASSHGDTQYF. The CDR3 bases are TGTGCCAGCAGCCATGGAGATACGCAGTATTTT.